Following are 16 T cell receptor beta chains from one sample sequenced in a study of vaccination and CD4 T cells after COVID-19 (dated by TCRdb to 2022 to 2024). These receptors have no identified antigens. Receptor libraries were prepared by PCR. TCRdb lists the instrument as Illumina iSeq 100. DNA from cultured CD4+ T cells was subjected to TCR sequencing with the Oncomine TCR Beta short-read assay at the Johns Hopkins FTIC core. The QIAamp micro DNA kit was used to extract genomic DNA from the cultured CD4+ T cells. TCRdb reanalyzed the raw reads on its own, using fastp at Q25 for trimming and MiXCR for clone calling, and kept in-frame beta chains. A single entry per CDR3 protein holds the most common genes and DNA from its merged rows. The sample table lists roughly 9,500 distinct CDR3 sequences, 30% to 35% of them with a count of one. Jointly, the top ten make up 22% of the sample. The meaning of the sample's treatment or condition label: roughly 10-day PBMC culture with coronavirus spike peptide pools or control peptides (ViraFEST assay). CD4+ T cells from unexposed donors were collected before the COVID-19 pandemic (2011-2018).

Sequenced: CD4+ T cells from blood, cultured in vitro. The receptors come from a human donor in good health.

This rearrangement joins TRBV2 to TRBJ1-5, with a tentative D call TRBD1 (5 bases). Germline V gives CDR1 SNHLY, CDR2 FYNNEI. There are 16 residues in the CDR3. Trimming pared 8 bases from V and 1 base from J, leaving 18 bases between. DNA of the CDR3: TGTGCCAGCGCAACCGGGGGGGGGTTGAGCAATCAGCCCCAGCATTTT. Amino acid sequence: CASATGGGLSNQPQHF.

This clonotype occurred a few times. The rearrangement joins TRBV15 to TRBJ2-6; the D gene is possibly TRBD1 (5 bases). V was shortened by 1 base and J by 0 bases, with 10 bases between the two germline ends. This CDR3 comprises 17 residues. Germline CDR1 LNHNV, CDR2 YYDKDF (reference sequence). The CDR3 reads CATSRAYRRSGANVLTF. The DNA for the CDR3 is TGTGCCACCAGCAGAGCATACAGGCGCTCTGGGGCCAACGTCCTGACTTTC.

This clonotype occurred a few times. The chain uses TRBV20-1 and TRBJ2-3, with 12 nucleotides matching TRBD2. Germline V CDR1 and CDR2: DFQATT, SNEGSKA (reference sequence). The CDR3 has 19 amino acids. The junction had 12 bases not matched to a gene; V was cut back by 2 bases and J by 0 bases. The CDR3 sequence is CSARIPGLAGRLSTDTQYF. DNA of the CDR3: TGCAGTGCTAGAATCCCCGGACTAGCGGGACGACTTAGCACAGATACGCAGTATTTT.

This chain uses TRBV19 with TRBJ1-2, with 12 bases fitting TRBD1. The V segment lost 7 bases and the J segment 4 bases; nucleotides outside the gene matches: 7. The CDR3 is 15 amino acids. Germline V gives CDR1 LNHDA, CDR2 SQIVND (reference sequence). The CDR3 protein is CASTLGTGGVYGYTF. DNA for the CDR3: TGTGCCAGTACCCTAGGGACAGGGGGCGTCTATGGCTACACCTTC.

This clonotype was counted between two and nine times. The chain employs TRBV20-1 and TRBJ2-7; D possibly corresponds to TRBD2 (6 bases). The CDR3 loop spans 17 amino acids. The germline gives CDR1 DFQATT, CDR2 SNEGSKA (reference sequence). V was shortened by 4 bases and J by 5 bases, with 27 bases between the two germline ends. The CDR3 loop reads CSATPGTDAWYPNEQYF. CDR3 DNA sequence: TGCAGTGCTACCCCGGGGACTGACGCCTGGTATCCTAACGAGCAGTACTTC.

The V call is TRBV7-3, the J call TRBJ2-1; a possible D gene is TRBD1 (6 bases). The germline V gene has CDR1 SGHTA and CDR2 FQGTGA. Trimming cost V 1 base and J 7 bases, with 11 bases left between them. CDR3 length equals 14 residues. CDR3 nucleotide sequence: TGTGCCAGCAGCTTAAACCTCCAGGGGAATGAGCAGTTCTTC. Translated: CASSLNLQGNEQFF.

This clonotype has more than one count but fewer than ten. V is TRBV19 and J is TRBJ1-2, with D possibly matching TRBD1 (6 bases). CDR1 and CDR2 from the germline V gene are LNHDA and SQIVND (reference sequence). The CDR3 is made up of 14 amino acids. Trimming took 8 bases from V and 4 from J, leaving 17 bases between them. CDR3 sequence reads: CASGGQTSAYGYTF. CDR3 sequence (DNA): TGTGCCAGTGGAGGACAGACCTCGGCCTATGGCTACACCTTC.

In its sample, this clonotype was seen a few times. The genes are TRBV6-2 or TRBV6-3 and TRBJ2-1, with 8 bases matching TRBD1. The J segment lost 8 bases and the V segment lost 4 bases, leaving 1 base of the junction unmatched. The CDR3 is 12 amino acids. Germline V CDR1 and CDR2: MNHEY, SVGEGT. The CDR3 loop reads CASSWTGYEQFF. For the CDR3, the DNA is TGTGCCAGCAGTTGGACAGGGTATGAGCAGTTCTTC.

The chain employs TRBV4-1 and TRBJ2-1; D possibly corresponds to TRBD2 (5 bases). Germline lookup yields CDR1 MGHRA and CDR2 YSYEKL. The CDR3 covers 14 residues. Trimming stripped 0 bases from V and 6 bases from J, with 9 bases between. The CDR3 protein is CASSQDIRGNEQFF. The CDR3, as DNA: TGCGCCAGCAGCCAAGATATCCGGGGCAATGAGCAGTTCTTC.

This clonotype was detected only once. This sequence joins TRBV7-2 and TRBJ1-2, with 7 positions matching TRBD1. The CDR3 has 15 amino acids. The J segment lost 3 bases and the V segment lost 1 base, leaving 5 bases of the junction unmatched. CDR1 is SGHTA, CDR2 FQGNSA, per germline. The CDR3 DNA is TGTGCCAGCAGCTTAGGGGACAGAAGATACTATGGCTACACCTTC. Residues: CASSLGDRRYYGYTF.

This clonotype was counted a few times. The chain uses TRBV19 and TRBJ1-2, with a tentative D call TRBD1 (5 bases). The CDR3 is 11 amino acids. Germline loops: CDR1 LNHDA, CDR2 SQIVND (reference sequence). V was cut by 10 bases and J by 12 bases, with 18 bases left in between. The CDR3 protein is CATSWGRKDTF. CDR3 nucleotide sequence: TGTGCCACCAGTTGGGGGAGAAAAGACACCTTC.

This clonotype turned up a few times. The chain couples TRBV6-2 or TRBV6-3 to TRBJ1-1; 8 bases fit TRBD1. The junction had 4 bases not matched to a gene; V was cut back by 0 bases and J by 1 base. Germline V gives CDR1 MNHEY, CDR2 SVGEGT. The CDR3 covers 16 residues. In nucleotides, the CDR3 is TGTGCCAGCAGTTACTCGTGGGGACAGGCGAACACTGAAGCTTTCTTT. The encoded protein is CASSYSWGQANTEAFF.

Only one count was recorded for this clonotype. Germline is not matched at one junction end, which may reflect a read error. The chain recombines TRBV11-3 with TRBJ2-1, with TRBD2 matching over 7 bases. In germline, CDR1 is SGHNT, CDR2 YENEEA. This CDR3 has 17 residues. CDR3 nucleotides: TGTGCCTGCAGCTTAGTGGGGTTTAGCGGGCAGTCCGATGAGCAGTTCTTC. Its protein is CACSLVGFSGQSDEQFF. Together with reference TRBV11-3 and TRBJ2-1, the CDR3 gives the full variable domain: EAGVVQSPRYKIIEKKQPVAFWCNPISGHNTLYWYLQNLGQGPELLIRYENEEAVDDSQLPKDRFSAERLKGVDSTLKIQPAELGDSAVYLCACSLVGFSGQSDEQFFGPGTRLTVL.

This clonotype was found a few times. The CDR3 region has the DNA TGTGCCAGCAGTTACCCCGGGACGGACGAGCAGTACTTC. Amino acid sequence: CASSYPGTDEQYF. The chain is built from TRBV6-5 and TRBJ2-7; either TRBD1 or TRBD2 may fit D (5 bases each). Germline V CDR1 and CDR2: MNHEY, SVGAGI. CDR3 length: 13 amino acids. Trimming took 2 bases from V and 5 from J, leaving 10 bases between them.

In nucleotides, the CDR3 is TGCAGTGCAGCTAGCGGGAGGGAATTCAATGAGCAGTTCTTC. Its protein product is CSAASGREFNEQFF. The chain is built from TRBV20-1 and TRBJ2-1, with 12 bases that match TRBD2. This CDR3 is built from 14 residues. V dropped 6 bases and J dropped 6; count of bases not matched to a gene: 6. Germline V CDR1 and CDR2: DFQATT, SNEGSKA (reference sequence).

The J gene is TRBJ2-6, the V gene TRBV11-3, with D possibly being TRBD1 or TRBD2 (6 bases each). From germline, CDR1 is SGHNT and CDR2 YENEEA. The CDR3 sequence is 18 residues long. The V and J ends lost 2 bases and 2 bases respectively, with 16 bases between them. The CDR3 spells CASSLSGGRLAGANVLTF. The CDR3 coding sequence is TGTGCCAGCAGCTTAAGTGGGGGGCGTCTGGCTGGGGCCAACGTCCTGACTTTC. Full variable domain (outside the CDR3, taken from reference TRBV11-3 and TRBJ2-6): EAGVVQSPRYKIIEKKQPVAFWCNPISGHNTLYWYLQNLGQGPELLIRYENEEAVDDSQLPKDRFSAERLKGVDSTLKIQPAELGDSAVYLCASSLSGGRLAGANVLTFGAGSRLTVL.